This entry lists 30 T cell receptor beta chains sequenced from one sample in a study of metastatic and nonmetastatic thyroid tumors. TCRdb re-called the PCR reads via MiXCR. Of around 15,000 clones listed, 30% to 40% were seen once; the top ten hold around 13%. Thyroid surgery had not been preceded by any treatment in any patient. Input material: tumor tissue. The receptors derive from a male donor with papillary thyroid cancer or a benign thyroid nodule (not recorded which). Some clones in this sample may be carry-over from other donors' samples.

The chain uses TRBV30 and TRBJ2-7; 11 bases line up with TRBD2. Germline CDR1 and CDR2: GTSNPN and SVGIG (reference sequence). J was trimmed by 4 bases and V by 4 bases; bases with no gene match: 12. There are 16 residues in the CDR3. CDR3 sequence: CAWTEPTGTSGYEQYF. The CDR3 nucleotides read TGTGCCTGGACCGAACCAACCGGGACTAGCGGTTACGAGCAGTACTTC.

This clone appeared a few times. The chain is built from TRBV19 and TRBJ2-5; D is undetermined. Germline loops: CDR1 LNHDA, CDR2 SQIVND (reference sequence). The CDR3 has 15 residues. Trimming pared 5 bases from V and 0 bases from J, leaving 13 bases between. The CDR3 region is CASSSTGRYQETQYF. DNA of the CDR3: TGTGCCAGTAGTTCGACGGGCAGGTACCAAGAGACCCAGTACTTC.

This clone appeared many times. The CDR3 DNA reads as TGCGCCAGCAGCTTGGTGGCTAGCGGGAAGGGAAGTGAGCAGTTCTTC. This sequence encodes CASSLVASGKGSEQFF. The chain joins TRBV5-1 to TRBJ2-1; 9 bases line up with TRBD2. Germline V CDR1 and CDR2: SGHRS, YFSETQ. J lost 9 bases, V lost 0 bases, and 10 bases had no gene match. This CDR3 spans 16 amino acids.

The J gene is TRBJ2-1, the V gene TRBV20-1; possible D gene TRBD2, 7 bases. V was cut by 2 bases and J by 7 bases, with 15 bases left in between. This CDR3 contains 14 residues. The germline CDR1 and CDR2 sequences are DFQATT and SNEGSKA (reference sequence). CDR3 bases: TGCAGTGCTAGATATGTCGGGGGGCCAAATGAGCAGTTCTTC. This gives the protein CSARYVGGPNEQFF.

Comment on this clone: Compared with germline, one end of the junction differs, possibly owing to a read error. V and J are TRBV5-6 and TRBJ1-2, with D unclear. The CDR3 contains 14 residues. Germline V CDR1 and CDR2: SGHDT, YYEEEE. CDR3 nucleotides: TGTGACAGCAGCTTATCATGGGCTATCTATGGCTACTCCTTC. Translating gives CDSSLSWAIYGYSF.

This clone is medium-sized by share. V usage is TRBV20-1 and J usage is TRBJ2-3, with TRBD2 identical over 11 bases. The CDR3 is 14 residues long. Germline CDR1 DFQATT, CDR2 SNEGSKA (reference sequence). The V gene end was trimmed by 5 bases and the J gene end by 3 bases; junction bases not matched to a gene: 4. CDR3 sequence: CSARSGRETDTQYF. The DNA for the CDR3 is TGCAGTGCTCGTAGCGGGAGGGAAACAGATACGCAGTATTTT.

J is TRBJ1-2 and V is TRBV11-2; TRBD1 might be the D (6 bases). The CDR3 runs to 17 residues. The V end lost 1 base, the J end lost 2 bases, and 17 bases lay between the germline ends. Germline assignment: CDR1 SGHAT and CDR2 FQNNGV. CDR3 nucleotides: TGTGCCAGCAGCTTAGGACCTTACAGGGTTGAAAACTATGGCTACACCTTC. This codes for CASSLGPYRVENYGYTF.

This sequence joins TRBV4-1 and TRBJ2-4, with TRBD2 matching 12 bases. The CDR3 loop spans 17 amino acids. Germline loops: CDR1 MGHRA, CDR2 YSYEKL. V lost 0 bases to trimming and J lost 7 bases; unmatched junction nucleotides: 7. The CDR3 bases are TGCGCCAGCAGCCAAGATCTTCCTAGCGGGAGGGAGAACATTCAGTACTTC. It specifies CASSQDLPSGRENIQYF.

This clone was recorded at least ten times. The rearrangement uses TRBV7-9 and TRBJ2-3; D is ambiguous. Germline CDR1 is SEHNR and CDR2 is FQNEAQ (reference sequence). The CDR3 runs to 12 residues. Trimming pared 4 bases from V and 7 bases from J, leaving 9 bases between. The CDR3 region is CASSSDLHTQYF. DNA for the CDR3: TGTGCCAGCAGCTCCGACTTACATACGCAGTATTTT.

J is TRBJ2-2 and V is TRBV7-9; possible D gene TRBD1, 6 bases. The CDR3 is 15 residues long. CDR1 and CDR2 (germline): SEHNR, FQNEAQ (reference sequence). V was clipped by 6 bases and J by 3 bases, with 14 bases between them. CDR3 nucleotides: TGTGCCAGCAGGTCAAGGGGGTATGACACCGGGGAGCTGTTTTTT. Translation gives CASRSRGYDTGELFF.

The chain combines TRBV11-2 with TRBJ1-2; D call uncertain. The V and J ends lost 1 base and 7 bases respectively, with 7 bases between them. This CDR3 has 12 residues. Germline values: CDR1 SGHAT, CDR2 FQNNGV. CDR3 in amino acids: CASSLVGGGYTF. Here the CDR3 DNA reads TGTGCCAGCAGCTTAGTTGGAGGTGGCTACACCTTC.

This clone was detected ten times or more. The chain links TRBV30 to TRBJ2-7; a possible D gene is TRBD2 (5 bases). The CDR3 length is 15 residues. V was cut by 0 bases and J by 2 bases, with 14 bases left in between. The germline V gene has CDR1 GTSNPN and CDR2 SVGIG (reference sequence). CDR3 coding DNA: TGTGCCTGGAGTGTACAAGCGGAGTTAACCTACGAGCAGTACTTC. Its translation is CAWSVQAELTYEQYF.

The chain employs TRBV20-1 and TRBJ1-6; 7 bases agree with TRBD1. The CDR3 totals 14 residues. Germline V gene data show CDR1 as DFQATT and CDR2 as SNEGSKA (reference sequence). The CDR3 DNA reads as TGCAGCGTGGAAGAGGGGGCGATAGGATCACCCCTCCACTTT. It encodes CSVEEGAIGSPLHF.

This clone was counted ten times or more. The chain employs TRBV5-1 and TRBJ2-3; D perhaps matches TRBD1 (7 bases). The length of the CDR3 is 17 residues. Germline CDR1 reads SGHRS; CDR2 reads YFSETQ. V was clipped by 2 bases and J by 6 bases, with 22 bases between them. The CDR3 protein is CASSFAYLGGGQDTQYF. As DNA, the CDR3 is TGCGCCAGCAGCTTTGCCTACCTCGGAGGGGGCCAGGATACGCAGTATTTT.

The chain is built from TRBV7-2 and TRBJ2-7; the D gene could be TRBD1 or TRBD2 (5 bases each). CDR1 and CDR2 (germline): SGHTA, FQGNSA. Trimming shortened V by 5 bases and J by 0 bases, and 14 bases separated the two germline ends. This CDR3 spans 15 amino acids. As DNA, the CDR3 is TGTGCCAGCAGCCCGCAGGGAGTTGGCTCCTACGAGCAGTACTTC. Protein: CASSPQGVGSYEQYF.

The count of this clone is one. The junction differs from germline at one of its ends, possibly a read error. V is TRBV28 and J is TRBJ2-5, with no clear D. This CDR3 is 17 amino acids long. CDR1 and CDR2 (germline): MDHEN, SYDVKM. The CDR3 DNA reads TGTTCCAGCAGTTTGCCCTTGAAGGCAGGACCCCAAGAGATCCAGTACTTC. This translates into CSSSLPLKAGPQEIQYF.

This clone has just a few counts. The chain joins TRBV6-2 or TRBV6-3 to TRBJ2-7; D gene unclear. Germline loops: CDR1 MNHEY, CDR2 SVGEGT. This CDR3 is 15 amino acids long. V lost 2 bases and J lost 2, with 13 bases in between. The CDR3 protein is CASSYNIDLTYEQYF. The CDR3 DNA reads TGTGCCAGCAGTTACAATATAGACCTAACCTACGAGCAGTACTTC.

Sample share makes this clone medium-sized. The genes are TRBV4-1 and TRBJ1-4; D perhaps matches TRBD1 (5 bases). The V and J ends lost 0 bases and 6 bases respectively, with 11 bases between them. Looked up from germline, CDR1 is MGHRA and CDR2 is YSYEKL. The CDR3 has 15 residues. The CDR3: CASSQDQGWDEKLFF. DNA for the CDR3: TGCGCCAGCAGCCAAGATCAGGGCTGGGATGAAAAACTGTTTTTT.

This chain links TRBV29-1 with TRBJ1-2; 8 nucleotides line up with TRBD1. CDR3 size: 14 residues. The germline V gene encodes CDR1 SQVTM and CDR2 ANQGSEA. V lost 6 bases and J lost 4; bases outside the gene matches: 10. Here the CDR3 reads CSVISTGEGYGYTF. CDR3 in DNA: TGCAGCGTGATATCGACAGGGGAAGGCTATGGCTACACCTTC. Full variable domain (remainder filled in from reference TRBV29-1 and TRBJ1-2): SAVISQKPSRDICQRGTSLTIQCQVDSQVTMMFWYRQQPGQSLTLIATANQGSEATYESGFVIDKFPISRPNLTFSTLTVSNMSPEDSSIYLCSVISTGEGYGYTFGSGTRLTVV.

This clone was seen at least ten times. The rearrangement uses TRBV28 and TRBJ2-7; 11 nucleotides match TRBD2. CDR3 size: 15 residues. The germline V gene encodes CDR1 MDHEN and CDR2 SYDVKM. V was clipped by 8 bases and J by 0 bases; unmatched bases: 6. The CDR3 here is CASQSGTSGSYEQYF. The CDR3 region has the DNA TGTGCCAGCCAGTCGGGGACTAGCGGCTCCTACGAGCAGTACTTC.

The chain links TRBV9 to TRBJ2-1; D remains unclear. V lost 3 bases, J lost 9 bases, and 13 bases lay in between. The CDR3 runs 13 residues. The germline CDR1 and CDR2 sequences are SGDLS and YYNGEE. The CDR3 DNA sequence: TGTGCCAGCAGCGATCGTCTCCTGGGTGAGCAGTTCTTC. Residues: CASSDRLLGEQFF. The full variable domain, with the rest looked up from reference TRBV9 and TRBJ2-1, is DSGVTQTPKHLITATGQRVTLRCSPRSGDLSVYWYQQSLDQGLQFLIQYYNGEERAKGNILERFSAQQFPDLHSELNLSSLELGDSALYFCASSDRLLGEQFFGPGTRLTVL.

This clone is classed as medium-sized. The CDR3 region has the DNA TGTGCCAGCTACCCCGGGGGGGCCTCTCTCAATGAGCAGTTCTTC. This translates into CASYPGGASLNEQFF. The chain joins TRBV18 to TRBJ2-1; the match to TRBD2 covers 8 bases. Per germline, CDR1 KGHSH and CDR2 LQKENI. J lost 6 bases, V lost 7 bases, and 11 bases had no gene match. CDR3 length equals 15 residues.

In the case of this clone: Mismatch with germline at one junction end may stem from a read error. The V call is TRBV4-2, the J call TRBJ2-2; 9 nucleotides align to TRBD2. Germline loops: CDR1 LGHNA, CDR2 YNFKEQ. The length of the CDR3 is 18 residues. The CDR3 DNA is TGTGCCAGCAGCCAAGCTCGTAGAGCGGGAGGCGGGACCGGGGACCTGTTTTTT. Protein sequence: CASSQARRAGGGTGDLFF.

This clone was observed at least ten times. The chain uses TRBV29-1 and TRBJ2-2, with D unclear. The germline V and J ends were trimmed by 4 bases and 4 bases, with 7 bases remaining between them. The CDR3 totals 12 residues. Germline lookup yields CDR1 SQVTM and CDR2 ANQGSEA. CDR3 DNA sequence: TGCAGCGTTGGGTGGGGCACCGGGGAGCTGTTTTTT. This translates into CSVGWGTGELFF.

The CDR3 DNA reads TGTGCCAGCAGTATTGGACCCTCCGGGTTCTATGGCTACACCTTC. Protein product: CASSIGPSGFYGYTF. The V and J genes are TRBV2 and TRBJ1-2, with D uncertain. The CDR3 runs to 15 residues. Germline loops: CDR1 SNHLY, CDR2 FYNNEI. Trimming removed 5 bases from V and 4 bases from J, with 17 bases in between.

This clone was detected a few times. The chain couples TRBV12-3 or TRBV12-4 to TRBJ1-2, with 9 nucleotides matching TRBD1. The junction had 4 bases not matched to a gene; V was cut back by 5 bases and J by 6 bases. CDR3 length equals 13 residues. For the CDR3, the DNA is TGTGCCAGCAGTCGAGACAGGGGGAATGGCTACACCTTC. Its translation is CASSRDRGNGYTF.

This clone appeared many times. This may be a read error, as it is one base from a much larger clone. Within the sample, other DNA sequences also encode this same CDR3. CDR3 DNA: TGCGCCAGCAGCTTGGAGACTAACACTGAAGCTTTCTTT. Translating it yields CASSLETNTEAFF. The chain combines TRBV5-1 with TRBJ1-1; D gene ambiguous. This CDR3 region has 13 residues. The V and J ends lost 0 bases and 2 bases respectively, with 5 bases between them. Germline V lookup: CDR1 SGHRS, CDR2 YFSETQ.

By sample fraction, this clone is medium-sized. The chain combines TRBV7-9 with TRBJ1-4, with 7 bases matching TRBD1. The germline CDR1 and CDR2 sequences are SEHNR and FQNEAQ (reference sequence). Unmatched junction bases numbered 6, after V lost 5 bases and J lost 0 bases. The CDR3 contains 16 residues. CDR3 DNA: TGTGCCAGCAGCACTTCCCAGGGGGCAACTAATGAAAAACTGTTTTTT. It yields the protein CASSTSQGATNEKLFF. The full variable domain, its missing parts supplied by reference TRBV7-9 and TRBJ1-4, is DTGVSQNPRHKITKRGQNVTFRCDPISEHNRLYWYRQTLGQGPEFLTYFQNEAQLEKSRLLSDRFSAERPKGSFSTLEIQRTEQGDSAMYLCASSTSQGATNEKLFFGSGTQLSVL.

This chain uses TRBV3-1 with TRBJ2-7; possible D gene TRBD2, 5 bases. The CDR3 loop spans 12 amino acids. From germline, CDR1 is LGHDT and CDR2 YNNKEL (reference sequence). V lost 4 bases, J lost 7 bases, and 11 bases lay in between. The chain's CDR3 is CASSPARGEQYF. DNA for the CDR3: TGTGCCAGCAGCCCAGCACGCGGGGAGCAGTACTTC.

In its sample, this clone is medium-sized. The J gene is TRBJ1-2, the V gene TRBV6-5; D perhaps matches TRBD1 (6 bases). Germline values: CDR1 MNHEY, CDR2 SVGAGI. This CDR3 comprises 15 residues. Trimming pared 0 bases from V and 4 bases from J, leaving 12 bases between. CDR3 sequence: CASSYSSGGGYGYTF. The CDR3 region has the DNA TGTGCCAGCAGTTACTCGAGTGGGGGCGGCTATGGCTACACCTTC.